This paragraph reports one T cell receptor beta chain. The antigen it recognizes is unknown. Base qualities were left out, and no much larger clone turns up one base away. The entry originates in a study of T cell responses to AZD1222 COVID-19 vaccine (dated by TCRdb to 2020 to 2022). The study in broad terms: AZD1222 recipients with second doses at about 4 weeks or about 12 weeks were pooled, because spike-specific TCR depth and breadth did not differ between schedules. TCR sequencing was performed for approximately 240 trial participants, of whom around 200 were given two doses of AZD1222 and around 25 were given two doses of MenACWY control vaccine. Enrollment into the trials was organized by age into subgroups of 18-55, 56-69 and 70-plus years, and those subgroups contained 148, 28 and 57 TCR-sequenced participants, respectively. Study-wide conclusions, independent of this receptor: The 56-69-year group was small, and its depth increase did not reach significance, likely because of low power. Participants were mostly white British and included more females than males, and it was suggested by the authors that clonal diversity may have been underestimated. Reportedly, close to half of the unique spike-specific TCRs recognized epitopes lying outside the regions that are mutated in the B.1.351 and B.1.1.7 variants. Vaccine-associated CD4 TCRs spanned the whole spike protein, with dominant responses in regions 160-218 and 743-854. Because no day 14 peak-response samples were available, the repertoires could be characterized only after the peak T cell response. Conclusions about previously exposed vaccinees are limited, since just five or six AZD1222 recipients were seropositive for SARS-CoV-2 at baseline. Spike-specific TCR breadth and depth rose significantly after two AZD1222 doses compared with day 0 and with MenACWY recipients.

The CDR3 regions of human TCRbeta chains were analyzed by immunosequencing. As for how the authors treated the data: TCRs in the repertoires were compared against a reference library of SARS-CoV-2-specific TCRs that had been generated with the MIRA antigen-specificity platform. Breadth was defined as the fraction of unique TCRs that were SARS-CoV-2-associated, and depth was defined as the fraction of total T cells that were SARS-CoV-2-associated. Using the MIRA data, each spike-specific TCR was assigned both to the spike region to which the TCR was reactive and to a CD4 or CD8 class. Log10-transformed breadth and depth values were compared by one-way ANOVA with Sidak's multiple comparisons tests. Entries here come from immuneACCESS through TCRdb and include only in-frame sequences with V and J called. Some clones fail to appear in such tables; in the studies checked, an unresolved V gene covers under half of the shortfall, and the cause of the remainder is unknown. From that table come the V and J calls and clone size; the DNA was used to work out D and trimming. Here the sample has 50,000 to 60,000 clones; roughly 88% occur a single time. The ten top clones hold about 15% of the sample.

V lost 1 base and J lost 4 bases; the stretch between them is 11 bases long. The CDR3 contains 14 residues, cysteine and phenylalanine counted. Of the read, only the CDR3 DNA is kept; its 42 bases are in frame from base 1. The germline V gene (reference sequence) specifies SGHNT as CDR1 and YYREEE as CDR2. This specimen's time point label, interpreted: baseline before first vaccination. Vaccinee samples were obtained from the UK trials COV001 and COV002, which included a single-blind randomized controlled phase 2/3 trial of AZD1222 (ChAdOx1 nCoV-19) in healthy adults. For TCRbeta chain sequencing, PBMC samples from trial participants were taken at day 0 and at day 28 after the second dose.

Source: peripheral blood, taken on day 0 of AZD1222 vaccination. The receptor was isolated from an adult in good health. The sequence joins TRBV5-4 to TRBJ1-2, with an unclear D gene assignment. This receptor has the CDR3 CASSLFGVGYGYTF. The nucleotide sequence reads TGTGCCAGCAGCTTGTTTGGGGTTGGCTATGGCTACACCTTC.